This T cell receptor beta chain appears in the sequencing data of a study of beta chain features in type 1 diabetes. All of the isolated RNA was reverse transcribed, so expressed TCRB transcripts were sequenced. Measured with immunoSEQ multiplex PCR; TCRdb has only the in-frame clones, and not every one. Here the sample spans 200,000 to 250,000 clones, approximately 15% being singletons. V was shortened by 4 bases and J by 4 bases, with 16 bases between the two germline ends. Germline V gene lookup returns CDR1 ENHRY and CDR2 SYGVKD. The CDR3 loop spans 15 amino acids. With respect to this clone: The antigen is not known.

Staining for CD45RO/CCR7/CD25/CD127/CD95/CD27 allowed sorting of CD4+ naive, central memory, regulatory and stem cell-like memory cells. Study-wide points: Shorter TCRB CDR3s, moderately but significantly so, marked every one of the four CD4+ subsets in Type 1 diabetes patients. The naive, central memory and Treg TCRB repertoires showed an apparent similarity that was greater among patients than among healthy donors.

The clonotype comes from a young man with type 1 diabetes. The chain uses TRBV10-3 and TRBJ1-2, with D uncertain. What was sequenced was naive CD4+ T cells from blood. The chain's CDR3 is CAISGNGGSGYGYTF. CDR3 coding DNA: TGTGCCATCAGTGGTAATGGAGGGTCAGGCTATGGCTACACCTTC.